This is a list of T cell receptor beta chains from one sample in a study of human T cells and chemical hapten exposure. TCRdb re-analysed the RACE reads in MiXCR, keeping a single row per CDR3 protein. Of more than 60,000 distinct CDR3 sequences in the sample, about 8.7% were seen once. The sequencing sample was made of whole blood. The receptors derive from a male donor in good health. Some clones in this sample may be carry-over from other donors' samples. Each CDR3 is given with its conserved first and last residue. A D gene is named only where the DNA matches it firmly. Clone sizes are given selectively: once, few, many, or a class where the clone is expanded.

DNA: TGTGCCAGCAGCAGATGGGACAGGGTCGAAAAACTGTTTTTT
CDR3: CASSRWDRVEKLFF
J: TRBJ1-4
size: few
D: TRBD1
V: TRBV7-2

DNA: TGTGGTTGCCTAACTAACTATGGCTACACCTTC
CDR3: CGCLTNYGYTF
J: TRBJ1-2
size: .
D: .
V: TRBV5-4

DNA: TGTGCCAGCAGTTTAATGCAGGGGGCCTCCTACGAGCAGTACTTC
CDR3: CASSLMQGASYEQYF
J: TRBJ2-7
size: few
D: TRBD1
V: TRBV12-3/TRBV12-4

DNA: TGTGCCAGCAGTTTATTTCGCACAGATACGCAGTATTTT
CDR3: CASSLFRTDTQYF
J: TRBJ2-3
size: many
D: .
V: TRBV27

DNA: TGTGCCACCCGGATCATAGGGGGCCGAACCGGGGAGCTGTTTTTT
CDR3: CATRIIGGRTGELFF
J: TRBJ2-2
size: few
D: TRBD1
V: TRBV5-4

DNA: TGTGCCATCACCCCCGGGTCCTACAATGAGCAGTTCTTC
CDR3: CAITPGSYNEQFF
J: TRBJ2-1
size: many
D: .
V: TRBV10-3

DNA: TGTGCCAGCAGGGACACAGGGATTCTCCAAGAGACCCAGTACTTC
CDR3: CASRDTGILQETQYF
J: TRBJ2-5
size: .
D: .
V: TRBV6-2/TRBV6-3

DNA: TGCGCCAGCAACACGGGCAGGGGATCGGGAGAAGCTTTCTTT
CDR3: CASNTGRGSGEAFF
J: TRBJ1-1
size: .
D: .
V: TRBV5-1

DNA: TGTGCCAGCAGCGTAGCTAGAAGGGAATTGTATTTT
CDR3: CASSVARRELYF
J: TRBJ2-3
size: .
D: .
V: TRBV9

DNA: TGTGCCATCGATGGTGGGGCCAACGTCCTGACTTTC
CDR3: CAIDGGANVLTF
J: TRBJ2-6
size: many
D: .
V: TRBV10-3

DNA: TGCAGCGCCGAGGGTGGGGCCAACGTCCTGACTTTC
CDR3: CSAEGGANVLTF
J: TRBJ2-6
size: many
D: .
V: TRBV29-1

DNA: TGCAGCGTTCGGGCAGGGTCAATAGAGACCCAGTACTTC
CDR3: CSVRAGSIETQYF
J: TRBJ2-5
size: .
D: .
V: TRBV29-1

DNA: TGTGCCAGCAGCTTGGGGTCCGGGGAGCAGTACTTC
CDR3: CASSLGSGEQYF
J: TRBJ2-7
size: many
D: .
V: TRBV5-6

DNA: TGCAGTGCGCCTGGACAGAACACCGGGGAGCTGTTTTTT
CDR3: CSAPGQNTGELFF
J: TRBJ2-2
size: once
D: .
V: TRBV20-1

DNA: TGTGCCAGCAGCCCACGGACAGCCCCGGTGCTGAACACTGAAGCTTTCTTT
CDR3: CASSPRTAPVLNTEAFF
J: TRBJ1-1
size: few
D: .
V: TRBV7-2

DNA: TGTGCCAGCAGTCCCCGGACAGGCCGGTCCGCGGTAGCCGGGGAGCTGTTTTTT
CDR3: CASSPRTGRSAVAGELFF
J: TRBJ2-2
size: few
D: TRBD1
V: TRBV28

DNA: TGTGCCAGCAGAGGGGCCTTCTATGGCTACACCTTC
CDR3: CASRGAFYGYTF
J: TRBJ1-2
size: .
D: .
V: TRBV12-3/TRBV12-4

DNA: TGCAGTGCCCGCCCTACTAGCTCCTACGAGCAGTACTTC
CDR3: CSARPTSSYEQYF
J: TRBJ2-7
size: many
D: .
V: TRBV20-1

DNA: TGCGCCAGCAGCTTCGTTCAGCCGGGACCTACTACAGATACGCAGTATTTT
CDR3: CASSFVQPGPTTDTQYF
J: TRBJ2-3
size: .
D: .
V: TRBV5-1

DNA: TGTGCCAGCAGTTTACGACAGGTCGCCACAGATACGCAGTATTTT
CDR3: CASSLRQVATDTQYF
J: TRBJ2-3
size: few
D: .
V: TRBV12-3/TRBV12-4

DNA: TGTGCCAGCAGCTTAGGGGTGACAGGTACCCTCTCCTACGAGCAGTACTTC
CDR3: CASSLGVTGTLSYEQYF
J: TRBJ2-7
size: .
D: .
V: TRBV7-9

DNA: TGTGCCAGCAGCCAAGAGAACGAGCAGTACTTC
CDR3: CASSQENEQYF
J: TRBJ2-7
size: .
D: .
V: TRBV3-1

DNA: TGTGCCAGCAGCGGCAGGACACCGAACACTGAAGCTTTCTTT
CDR3: CASSGRTPNTEAFF
J: TRBJ1-1
size: few
D: .
V: TRBV5-4

DNA: TGTGCCAGCAGCGATAGGCTGGGTCGGACTGAAGCTTTCTTT
CDR3: CASSDRLGRTEAFF
J: TRBJ1-1
size: .
D: .
V: TRBV7-9

DNA: TGTGCCAGCAGTCCCCCGAGGAGGGGGGTTACTTCTTTCACAGATACGCAGTATTTT
CDR3: CASSPPRRGVTSFTDTQYF
J: TRBJ2-3
size: .
D: .
V: TRBV27

DNA: TGCAGTGCTAGAGATCAGGACAGGGAAAACTATGGCTACACCTTC
CDR3: CSARDQDRENYGYTF
J: TRBJ1-2
size: many
D: TRBD1
V: TRBV20-1

DNA: TGTGCCAGCAGCCCCAGGACAGGAGAGAACTATGGCTACACCTTC
CDR3: CASSPRTGENYGYTF
J: TRBJ1-2
size: .
D: TRBD1
V: TRBV7-2

DNA: TGTGCCAGCAGCTGGGGACAGTTTAGCTCTGGAAACACCATATATTTT
CDR3: CASSWGQFSSGNTIYF
J: TRBJ1-3
size: few
D: TRBD1
V: TRBV5-6

DNA: TGTGCCAGCAGCCAAGATGGCGGGGACCCTGAAGCTTTCTTT
CDR3: CASSQDGGDPEAFF
J: TRBJ1-1
size: .
D: .
V: TRBV4-2

DNA: TGTGCCAGCAGTCCACGGACAGGGGCTAGGGGTCAGCCCCAGCATTTT
CDR3: CASSPRTGARGQPQHF
J: TRBJ1-5
size: .
D: TRBD1
V: TRBV2

DNA: TGTGCCAGCAGTACCGGGACCTCTAGGAGGGCTTTCTTT
CDR3: CASSTGTSRRAFF
J: TRBJ1-1
size: .
D: .
V: TRBV12-3/TRBV12-4

DNA: TGTGCCAGCAGGGACAGGGGTAATGGGGCCAACGTCCTGACTTTC
CDR3: CASRDRGNGANVLTF
J: TRBJ2-6
size: few
D: TRBD1
V: TRBV6-2/TRBV6-3

DNA: TGTGCCAGCAGTTCCCGGTCAAACTATGGCTACACCTTC
CDR3: CASSSRSNYGYTF
J: TRBJ1-2
size: few
D: .
V: TRBV6-6

DNA: TGTGCCAGCAGCATAGCGGGAGCTCCCCAAGAGACCCAGTACTTC
CDR3: CASSIAGAPQETQYF
J: TRBJ2-5
size: few
D: TRBD2
V: TRBV12-3/TRBV12-4

DNA: TGCAGCGTTGAGGTCGGGGGGCACACCGGGGAGCTGTTTTTT
CDR3: CSVEVGGHTGELFF
J: TRBJ2-2
size: few
D: .
V: TRBV29-1

DNA: TGTGCCAGCAGTTTAGCGGACTATGAAGCTTTCTTT
CDR3: CASSLADYEAFF
J: TRBJ1-1
size: few
D: .
V: TRBV12-3/TRBV12-4

DNA: TGTGCCAGCACCCTCTCTGGGGTAGGCAATCAGCCCCAGCATTTT
CDR3: CASTLSGVGNQPQHF
J: TRBJ1-5
size: many
D: .
V: TRBV6-2/TRBV6-3

DNA: TGTGCCAGCACCTTTCGCGTGCCGGGACAGGGGGCGAAAAAGAGTGGTTCACCCCTCCACTTT
CDR3: CASTFRVPGQGAKKSGSPLHF
J: TRBJ1-6
size: few
D: TRBD1
V: TRBV12-3/TRBV12-4

DNA: TGTGCCAGCAGTTTAAGGGGCTATGGCTACACCTTC
CDR3: CASSLRGYGYTF
J: TRBJ1-2
size: .
D: .
V: TRBV27

DNA: TGTGCCAGCAGTTTGACAGGAACGGCTGGAAACACCATATATTTT
CDR3: CASSLTGTAGNTIYF
J: TRBJ1-3
size: few
D: .
V: TRBV12-3/TRBV12-4

DNA: TGTGCCAGCAGCTTGGGCGGGGCAGGGGGTGAAGCTTTCTTT
CDR3: CASSLGGAGGEAFF
J: TRBJ1-1
size: .
D: TRBD1
V: TRBV5-6

DNA: TGTGCCAGCAGCTCCGTCGGCACAGATACGCAGTATTTT
CDR3: CASSSVGTDTQYF
J: TRBJ2-3
size: .
D: .
V: TRBV11-2

DNA: TGTGCCAGCAGACCGGGACAGATGAACACTGAAGCTTTCTTT
CDR3: CASRPGQMNTEAFF
J: TRBJ1-1
size: .
D: TRBD1
V: TRBV12-3/TRBV12-4

DNA: TGTGCCAGCAGCTTCGCAGGGTTGAGCTCCTACAATGAGCAGTTCTTC
CDR3: CASSFAGLSSYNEQFF
J: TRBJ2-1
size: .
D: .
V: TRBV7-6

DNA: TGTGCCAGCAGGGAGCCCTACCACAGGGCCCCTAACTATGGCTACACCTTC
CDR3: CASREPYHRAPNYGYTF
J: TRBJ1-2
size: many
D: .
V: TRBV6-5

DNA: TGCAGTGCTCCCGGGACAGGGGGCTCCTACGAGCAGTACTTC
CDR3: CSAPGTGGSYEQYF
J: TRBJ2-7
size: many
D: TRBD1
V: TRBV20-1

DNA: TGTGCCACCAGCCGCCCCAGGGGCGACGAACCCCAGCATTTT
CDR3: CATSRPRGDEPQHF
J: TRBJ1-5
size: .
D: .
V: TRBV15

DNA: TGTGCCAGCAGTCCACTCGCGGCTCCGCTCACAGATACGCAGTATTTT
CDR3: CASSPLAAPLTDTQYF
J: TRBJ2-3
size: few
D: .
V: TRBV6-5

DNA: TGCAGCGCAGGGGGGCCCACTGAGGGCGAGCAGTACTTC
CDR3: CSAGGPTEGEQYF
J: TRBJ2-7
size: many
D: .
V: TRBV29-1

DNA: TGTGCCAGCAGCCGGACAGGTGTGGAGCAGTACTTC
CDR3: CASSRTGVEQYF
J: TRBJ2-7
size: few
D: TRBD1
V: TRBV11-1

DNA: TGTGCCAGTAGTATTCCCGATGGGTACAATCAGCCCCAGCATTTT
CDR3: CASSIPDGYNQPQHF
J: TRBJ1-5
size: .
D: .
V: TRBV19

DNA: TGTGCCACCAGTGATGGAGATCAGCCCCAGCATTTT
CDR3: CATSDGDQPQHF
J: TRBJ1-5
size: many
D: .
V: TRBV24-1

DNA: TGTGCCAGCAGCTTGTCAGGCTCTGGAAACACCATATATTTT
CDR3: CASSLSGSGNTIYF
J: TRBJ1-3
size: few
D: .
V: TRBV5-4

DNA: TGTGCCAGCAGCCCCCGGACCGCAGGGGCCAACGTCCTGACTTTC
CDR3: CASSPRTAGANVLTF
J: TRBJ2-6
size: .
D: .
V: TRBV7-2

DNA: TGTGCCAGCAGCCTTCAGATGCCTAGCACAGATACGCAGTATTTT
CDR3: CASSLQMPSTDTQYF
J: TRBJ2-3
size: few
D: .
V: TRBV6-5

DNA: TGTGCCAGCAGCTTAGGAACAGGCAATGAAAAACTGTTTTTT
CDR3: CASSLGTGNEKLFF
J: TRBJ1-4
size: .
D: .
V: TRBV7-9